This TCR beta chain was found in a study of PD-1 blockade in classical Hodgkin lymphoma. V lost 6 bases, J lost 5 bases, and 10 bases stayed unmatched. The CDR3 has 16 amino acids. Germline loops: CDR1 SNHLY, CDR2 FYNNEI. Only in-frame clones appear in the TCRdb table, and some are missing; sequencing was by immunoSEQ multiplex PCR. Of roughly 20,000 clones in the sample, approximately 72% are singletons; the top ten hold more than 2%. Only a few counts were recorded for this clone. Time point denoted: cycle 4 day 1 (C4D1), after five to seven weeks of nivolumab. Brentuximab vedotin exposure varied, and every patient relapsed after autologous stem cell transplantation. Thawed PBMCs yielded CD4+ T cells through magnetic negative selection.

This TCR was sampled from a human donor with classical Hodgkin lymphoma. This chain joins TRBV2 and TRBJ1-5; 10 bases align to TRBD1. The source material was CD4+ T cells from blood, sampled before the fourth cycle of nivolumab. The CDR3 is CASSSTTGTGDQPQHF. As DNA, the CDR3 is TGTGCCAGCAGCTCTACTACCGGGACAGGGGATCAGCCCCAGCATTTT.